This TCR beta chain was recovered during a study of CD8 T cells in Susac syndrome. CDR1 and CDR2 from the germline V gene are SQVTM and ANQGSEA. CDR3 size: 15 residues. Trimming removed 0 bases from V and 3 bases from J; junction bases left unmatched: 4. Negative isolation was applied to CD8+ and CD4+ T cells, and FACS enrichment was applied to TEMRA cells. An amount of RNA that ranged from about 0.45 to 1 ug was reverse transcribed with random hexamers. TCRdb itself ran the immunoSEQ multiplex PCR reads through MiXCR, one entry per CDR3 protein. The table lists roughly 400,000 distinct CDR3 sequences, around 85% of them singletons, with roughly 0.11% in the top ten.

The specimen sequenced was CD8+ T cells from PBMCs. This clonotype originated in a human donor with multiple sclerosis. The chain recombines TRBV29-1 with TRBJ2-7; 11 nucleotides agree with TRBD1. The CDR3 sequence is CSVEDPGQGDYEQYF. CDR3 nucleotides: TGCAGCGTTGAAGATCCGGGACAGGGGGACTACGAGCAGTACTTC.